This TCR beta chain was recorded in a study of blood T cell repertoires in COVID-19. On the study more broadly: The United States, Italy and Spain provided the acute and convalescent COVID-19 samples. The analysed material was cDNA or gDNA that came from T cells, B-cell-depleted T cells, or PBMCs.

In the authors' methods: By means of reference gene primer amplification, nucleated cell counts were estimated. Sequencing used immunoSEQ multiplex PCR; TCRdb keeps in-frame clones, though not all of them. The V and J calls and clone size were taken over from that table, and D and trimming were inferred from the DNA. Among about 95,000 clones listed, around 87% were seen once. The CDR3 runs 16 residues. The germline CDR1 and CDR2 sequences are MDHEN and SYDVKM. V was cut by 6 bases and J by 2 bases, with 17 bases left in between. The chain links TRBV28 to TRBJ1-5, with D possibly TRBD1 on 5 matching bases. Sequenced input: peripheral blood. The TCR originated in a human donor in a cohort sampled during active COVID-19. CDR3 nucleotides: TGTGCCAGCAGCGTTAGGAGGGGCGAGGGCAATCAGCCCCAGCATTTT. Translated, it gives CASSVRRGEGNQPQHF. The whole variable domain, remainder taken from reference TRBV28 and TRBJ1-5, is DVKVTQSSRYLVKRTGEKVFLECVQDMDHENMFWYRQDPGLGLRLIYFSYDVKMKEKGDIPEGYSVSREKKERFSLILESASTNQTSMYLCASSVRRGEGNQPQHFGDGTRLSIL.